The entry that follows covers one TCR beta chain sequence. The antigen is undetermined. The record originates from a study of yellow fever vaccine responses in identical twins. General study points: Twins' vaccine T cell responses reportedly seemed partly convergent and partly personalized.

A single record per CDR3 protein comes from TCRdb applying MiXCR to the RT-PCR reads. The table shows fewer than 2,000 distinct CDR3 sequences, with about 88% occurring only once. Germline values: CDR1 SNHLY, CDR2 FYNNEI. CDR3 length: 15 amino acids. With 7 bases clipped from V and 9 bases from J, the junction kept 9 bases outside the gene matches. The J gene is TRBJ2-1, the V gene TRBV2, with 13 bases aligning to TRBD2. The sequence was collected from a young woman who received the yellow fever vaccine. The sample here was T cells from blood (PBMCs), unsorted or a sorted subset (not recorded which), taken before or after yellow fever vaccination (not recorded which). CDR3 nucleotide sequence: TGTGCCAGCACAGACACTAGCGGGGGGGCCCTTGAGCAGTTCTTC. It specifies CASTDTSGGALEQFF.